This paragraph covers one T cell receptor beta chain sequence. In the original processing: It was from reference gene primer amplification that nucleated cell counts were estimated. Repertoires were generated with immunoSEQ multiplex PCR, while TCRdb's copy carries only in-frame clones and drops some. The V and J calls and clone size were taken over from that table, and D and trimming were inferred from the DNA. The sample holds some 460,000 clones, roughly 87% seen once. This record belongs to a study of blood T cell repertoires in COVID-19. Turning to the study itself: Italy, Spain and the United States were the sources of the convalescent and acute COVID-19 samples. The cDNA or gDNA used as material had been derived from T cells, B-cell-depleted T cells, or PBMCs.

Participants were placed into cohorts based on the clinical history they reported. Germline CDR1 and CDR2: LGHDT and YNNKEL (reference sequence). This CDR3 has 15 amino acids. V lost 1 base to trimming and J lost 5 bases, with 13 bases between them. This sequence joins TRBV3-1 (or the pseudogene TRBV3-2) and TRBJ2-3, with D tentatively TRBD2 (7 bases). The specimen sequenced was PBMCs or T cells enriched from blood (not recorded which). The clonotype originates from a woman aged 18-30 years with acute COVID-19. The DNA for the CDR3 is TGTGCCAGCAGCCAAGGTTATAGGGGGGGAGATACGCAGTATTTT. Its protein product is CASSQGYRGGDTQYF.